The 20 T cell receptor beta chains given below trace back to one sample, sequenced in a study of Ad26.COV2.S vaccination and SARS-CoV-2 variants. The treatment denotes: around 19 received Ad26.COV2.S at low or high dose, single or two shots; 5 received placebo; per-sample allocation not given. Day 63 after the first injection of vaccine or placebo was the sampling time. Profiled with immunoSEQ multiplex PCR; TCRdb holds only in-frame clones, not every one. The table includes more than 300,000 clones, 85% detected once. Sequences were derived from peripheral blood, sampled in a trial of Ad26.COV2.S vaccine versus placebo. These TCRs come from a person between 18 and 59 years old who received the Ad26.COV2.S COVID-19 vaccine or a placebo.

The chain uses TRBV2 and TRBJ2-7; the match to TRBD2 covers 9 bases. V lost 6 bases and J lost 7; bases outside the gene matches: 13. The CDR3 totals 15 residues. The V gene's germline CDR1 is SNHLY and CDR2 FYNNEI. Here the CDR3 DNA reads TGTGCCAGCAGCACCGACCCTAGCGGGGACGGAGAGCAGTACTTC. Translating it yields CASSTDPSGDGEQYF.

The chain has TRBV6-6 and TRBJ1-3; 7 bases line up with TRBD1. CDR1 is MNHNY and CDR2 is SVGAGI in the germline V gene (reference sequence). The CDR3 is 15 amino acids. Germline trimming cut 4 bases from V and 0 bases from J; bases unmatched to any gene: 3. The CDR3 reads CASSFDRASGNTIYF. The CDR3 bases are TGTGCCAGCAGTTTCGACAGGGCCTCTGGAAACACCATATATTTT.

V gene TRBV10-2 combines with J gene TRBJ2-3; either TRBD1 or TRBD2 may supply D (5 bases each). Trimming left V 6 bases short and J 5 bases short, with 9 bases between. The CDR3 sequence is 12 residues long. Germline V gene lookup returns CDR1 WSHSY and CDR2 SAAADI. The CDR3 bases are TGCGCCAGCAGCCCTGGGGGAGATACGCAGTATTTT. Protein: CASSPGGDTQYF.

The genes are TRBV4-2 and TRBJ2-1; 8 bases align to TRBD2. CDR3 length: 15 residues. Germline CDR1 and CDR2: LGHNA and YNFKEQ. Trimming at V came to 8 bases and at J to 4 bases, leaving 10 bases not matched to a gene. CDR3 residues: CASGSLVAGYNEQFF. The CDR3 bases are TGTGCCAGCGGCTCTCTGGTAGCGGGGTACAATGAGCAGTTCTTC.

This rearrangement joins TRBV7-2 to TRBJ2-6, with 8 bases lining up with TRBD1. The CDR3 spans 18 residues. Germline V CDR1 and CDR2: SGHTA, FQGNSA. The V and J ends lost 3 bases and 1 base, in that order; junction bases with no gene match: 8. CDR3 DNA sequence: TGTGCCAGCAGCTTCAGGGGGCGCGGAGAGTCTGGGGCCAACGTCCTGACTTTC. Protein: CASSFRGRGESGANVLTF. Full variable domain (remainder filled in from reference TRBV7-2 and TRBJ2-6): GAGVSQSPSNKVTEKGKDVELRCDPISGHTALYWYRQSLGQGLEFLIYFQGNSAPDKSGLPSDRFSAERTGGSVSTLTIQRTQQEDSAVYLCASSFRGRGESGANVLTFGAGSRLTVL.

CDR3: CASSSLDGELFF. The CDR3 coding sequence is TGTGCCAGCAGCTCCCTGGACGGGGAGCTGTTTTTT. The chain combines TRBV7-3 with TRBJ2-2; D ambiguous. CDR1 and CDR2 (germline): SGHTA, FQGTGA. V was clipped by 4 bases and J by 7 bases, with 7 bases between them. The CDR3 totals 12 residues.

CDR3 residues: CASSTLGGTVDYEQYF. CDR3 nucleotide sequence: TGTGCCAGCAGCACCCTCGGCGGGACAGTGGATTACGAGCAGTACTTC. The chain is built from TRBV11-2 and TRBJ2-7, with TRBD1 as a possible D gene (7 bases). Between the trimmed V and J ends, which lost 5 bases and 4 bases, there was a span of 21 bases. Germline assignment: CDR1 SGHAT and CDR2 FQNNGV. The CDR3 spans 16 residues.

The rearrangement uses TRBV4-1 and TRBJ1-5, with 9 positions matching TRBD1. The CDR3 runs 16 residues. Germline CDR1 is MGHRA and CDR2 is YSYEKL. V shed 1 base, J shed 5 bases, and the junction held 6 bases outside the gene matches. The CDR3 loop is CASSQAPDRGDQPQHF. Here the CDR3 DNA reads TGCGCCAGCAGCCAAGCCCCAGACAGGGGGGATCAGCCCCAGCATTTT.

The V gene is TRBV6-5, the J gene TRBJ2-2; D call uncertain. Germline assignment: CDR1 MNHEY and CDR2 SVGAGI. The ends were cut back, 6 bases at V and 2 bases at J, with 7 bases in the middle. This CDR3 is 13 amino acids long. The CDR3 nucleotides read TGTGCCAGCAGGGTGGGAAACACCGGGGAGCTGTTTTTT. Its translation: CASRVGNTGELFF.

This clone appeared once. The CDR3 region is CASSLLASTDTQYF. Written as DNA, the CDR3 is TGTGCCAGCAGCCTTCTAGCGAGCACAGATACGCAGTATTTT. V and J are TRBV3-1 (or the pseudogene TRBV3-2) and TRBJ2-3; D is possibly TRBD2 (6 bases). CDR1 is LGHDT, CDR2 YNNKEL, per germline (reference sequence). The V end lost 4 bases, the J end lost 0 bases, and 8 bases lay between the germline ends. The CDR3 extends over 14 amino acids.

This sequence joins TRBV6-5 and TRBJ2-5; TRBD2 matches 8 bases. Germline values: CDR1 MNHEY, CDR2 SVGAGI. After removal of 9 bases from V and 5 bases from J, the junction contained 5 bases not matched to a gene. The CDR3 consists of 12 residues. In nucleotides, the CDR3 is TGTGCCAGTGCGGGAGGAGGGGAGACCCAGTACTTC. This translates into CASAGGGETQYF.

The chain uses TRBV3-1 (or the pseudogene TRBV3-2) and TRBJ1-2; a possible D gene is TRBD1 (5 bases). The germline CDR1 and CDR2 sequences are LGHDT and YNNKEL (reference sequence). This CDR3 is 14 amino acids long. Trimming shortened V by 4 bases and J by 7 bases, and 16 bases separated the two germline ends. The CDR3 DNA follows: TGTGCCAGCAGCCTCCGGGACGGTACGGGTGGCTACACCTTC. This sequence encodes CASSLRDGTGGYTF.

V is TRBV10-3 and J is TRBJ1-1, with TRBD1 matching over 10 bases. J lost 0 bases, V lost 11 bases, and 9 bases had no gene match. There are 15 residues in the CDR3. CDR1 ENHRY and CDR2 SYGVKD come from the germline V gene. DNA of the CDR3: TGTGCCCTCCAGGACGGGACAGGGGTGAACACTGAAGCTTTCTTT. This sequence encodes CALQDGTGVNTEAFF.

This clone was seen repeatedly, ten times or more. CDR3 loop: CASSVWVGGQGSFADNSPLHF. In DNA form, the CDR3 reads TGTGCCAGCAGCGTATGGGTAGGGGGACAGGGTTCCTTCGCAGATAATTCACCCCTCCACTTT. The V gene is TRBV9, the J gene TRBJ1-6; 9 bases line up with TRBD1. After removal of 1 base from V and 5 bases from J, the junction contained 19 bases not matched to a gene. The CDR3 runs 21 residues. Germline V CDR1 and CDR2: SGDLS, YYNGEE.

The chain links TRBV28 to TRBJ2-7, with D maybe TRBD1 (6 bases). The V end was cut by 6 bases, the J end by 1 base, with 10 bases between. This CDR3 region has 13 residues. Germline V gene lookup returns CDR1 MDHEN and CDR2 SYDVKM. CDR3 sequence: CASREQGSYEQYF. CDR3 DNA sequence: TGTGCCAGCAGGGAACAGGGTTCCTACGAGCAGTACTTC. Drawing the rest from reference TRBV28 and TRBJ2-7, the complete variable domain is DVKVTQSSRYLVKRTGEKVFLECVQDMDHENMFWYRQDPGLGLRLIYFSYDVKMKEKGDIPEGYSVSREKKERFSLILESASTNQTSMYLCASREQGSYEQYFGPGTRLTVT.

The V call is TRBV6-4, the J call TRBJ1-2; D unclear. CDR3 length equals 15 residues. Trimming removed 2 bases from V and 5 bases from J, with 15 bases in between. Per the germline V gene, CDR1 is MRHNA and CDR2 is SNTAGT. Here the CDR3 DNA reads TGTGCCAGCAGTGACAATAATGGGGAAGGGTATGGCTACACCTTC. This sequence encodes CASSDNNGEGYGYTF.

This clone appeared a few times. The chain is built from TRBV9 and TRBJ1-1, with 8 bases lining up with TRBD1. Losses at the gene ends were 7 bases for V and 0 bases for J; bases not matched to a gene: 8. The CDR3 spans 15 residues. Germline V gene data show CDR1 as SGDLS and CDR2 as YYNGEE. In nucleotides, the CDR3 is TGTGCCAGCGGTGGGACAGGAGGGGTGAACACTGAAGCTTTCTTT. Protein sequence: CASGGTGGVNTEAFF.

CDR3 residues: CASTPPGGLTEAFF. CDR3 sequence (DNA): TGTGCCAGCACCCCTCCCGGGGGGCTCACTGAAGCTTTCTTT. This chain links TRBV7-9 with TRBJ1-1; TRBD1 might be the D (6 bases). This CDR3 is built from 14 residues. Germline V gene data show CDR1 as SEHNR and CDR2 as FQNEAQ (reference sequence). V was shortened by 7 bases and J by 4 bases, with 16 bases between the two germline ends.

V is TRBV3-1 (or the pseudogene TRBV3-2) and J is TRBJ1-2; D may be TRBD1 (6 bases). Germline V CDR1 and CDR2: LGHDT, YNNKEL (reference sequence). This CDR3 is built from 13 residues. V was cut by 6 bases and J by 8 bases, with 16 bases left in between. In DNA form, the CDR3 reads TGTGCCAGCAGACGAAACAGGGAAGGAGGCTACACCTTC. Residues: CASRRNREGGYTF.

J is TRBJ2-7 and V is TRBV3-1 (or the pseudogene TRBV3-2); perhaps TRBD1 as D (6 bases). In germline, CDR1 is LGHDT, CDR2 YNNKEL (reference sequence). There are 13 residues in the CDR3. V was trimmed by 6 bases and J by 2 bases, leaving 11 bases between them. In DNA form, the CDR3 reads TGTGCCAGCAGTTTCGGACAGACCTACGAGCAGTACTTC. Residues: CASSFGQTYEQYF.